Presented here are 30 T cell receptor beta chains from one specimen sequenced in a study of metastatic and nonmetastatic thyroid tumors. TCRdb re-called the PCR reads via MiXCR. Found here are 50,000 or so clones, roughly a sixth of them singletons; the top ten hold 2.5% to 3%. Every patient underwent thyroid surgery untreated. Sequenced input: blood. These receptors all stem from a female donor with papillary thyroid cancer or a benign thyroid nodule (not recorded which). Some clones in this sample may be carry-over from other donors' samples.

This clone is medium-sized in the sample. The V call is TRBV12-3 or TRBV12-4, the J call TRBJ2-7; D is possibly TRBD2 (6 bases). The CDR3 runs 15 residues. Trimming removed 3 bases at V and 3 bases at J, with 15 bases between. The CDR3, as DNA: TGTGCCAGCAGTTTGGGGGGAAGGGGCCTCTACGAGCAGTACTTC. This codes for CASSLGGRGLYEQYF.

The sample holds many counts of this clone. The chain carries TRBV30 and TRBJ2-5; perhaps TRBD2 as D (5 bases). Germline loops: CDR1 GTSNPN, CDR2 SVGIG (reference sequence). This CDR3 contains 14 residues. Trimming shortened V by 5 bases and J by 5 bases, and 18 bases separated the two germline ends. CDR3 in DNA: TGTGCCTGGGGACCCCCCGGAGGCATGGAGACCCAGTACTTC. This sequence encodes CAWGPPGGMETQYF.

Ten or more counts support this clone. The chain recombines TRBV27 with TRBJ2-2, with a weak D call TRBD2 (5 bases). Germline V gene sequence: CDR1 MNHEY, CDR2 SMNVEV (reference sequence). The CDR3 loop spans 14 amino acids. The germline V and J ends were trimmed by 4 bases and 5 bases, with 11 bases remaining between them. The CDR3 region has the DNA TGTGCCAGCAGTTCTACCCAGCGGACCGGGGAGCTGTTTTTT. Its translation: CASSSTQRTGELFF.

This clone has a count of ten or more. CDR3 region: CASRSGWDHWDNEQFF. DNA for the CDR3: TGTGCCAGCAGATCAGGATGGGACCACTGGGACAATGAGCAGTTCTTC. The rearrangement uses TRBV28 and TRBJ2-1, with D possibly being TRBD1 or TRBD2 (5 bases each). This CDR3 comprises 16 residues. V lost 6 bases, J lost 5 bases, and 20 bases lay in between. Per the germline V gene, CDR1 is MDHEN and CDR2 is SYDVKM.

This clone was observed many times. The gene calls are TRBV6-1 and TRBJ1-1; 10 nucleotides line up with TRBD1. The CDR3 has 16 residues. With V trimmed by 4 bases and J by 3 bases, 8 bases remained unmatched. Germline V gene data show CDR1 as MNHNS and CDR2 as SASEGT. The CDR3 sequence is CASSAGTGVRDTEAFF. DNA of the CDR3: TGTGCCAGCAGTGCCGGGACAGGGGTAAGGGACACTGAAGCTTTCTTT.

This clone was counted ten times or more. V and J are TRBV20-1 and TRBJ2-7, with 10 bases fitting TRBD2. Germline V lookup: CDR1 DFQATT, CDR2 SNEGSKA (reference sequence). This CDR3 is 14 amino acids long. V shed 3 bases and J 2 bases; nucleotides not matched to a gene: 4. The CDR3 sequence is CSARWTSGAYEQYF. DNA for the CDR3: TGCAGTGCTAGGTGGACTAGCGGTGCCTACGAGCAGTACTTC.

The table lists this clone with many counts. The chain has TRBV11-2 and TRBJ2-3; no reliable D call. Germline CDR1 is SGHAT and CDR2 is FQNNGV. V lost 5 bases and J lost 4, with 19 bases in between. This CDR3 has 16 amino acids. Here the CDR3 DNA reads TGTGCCAGCAGCCCTATAGGGATAGTCAACGCAGATACGCAGTATTTT. Its translation: CASSPIGIVNADTQYF.

This rearrangement joins TRBV6-5 to TRBJ2-6; D remains unclear. The CDR3 totals 16 residues. The germline CDR1 and CDR2 sequences are MNHEY and SVGAGI. V dropped 4 bases and J dropped 0 bases, with 10 bases sitting between them. Here the CDR3 DNA reads TGTGCCAGCAGTTTCCAGGTTTCCTCTGGGGCCAACGTCCTGACTTTC. Translated, it gives CASSFQVSSGANVLTF.

This clone has a count of ten or more. V usage is TRBV7-8 and J usage is TRBJ1-3, with D possibly being TRBD1 (6 bases). The CDR3 spans 16 residues. Between the trimmed V and J ends, which lost 5 bases and 3 bases, there was a span of 17 bases. The germline CDR1 and CDR2 sequences are SGHVS and FQNEAQ. The CDR3 DNA is TGTGCCAGCAGCCCAATCGGGACAACTATTGGAAACACCATATATTTT. It encodes CASSPIGTTIGNTIYF.

This clone has at least ten counts. This chain links TRBV24-1 with TRBJ2-2; tentative D call: TRBD2 (6 bases). This CDR3 spans 16 amino acids. Trimming pared 0 bases from V and 5 bases from J, leaving 12 bases between. The germline gives CDR1 KGHDR, CDR2 SFDVKD. The CDR3 nucleotides read TGTGCCACCAGTGATTTGTACGGGAGTAATACCGGGGAGCTGTTTTTT. Translation gives CATSDLYGSNTGELFF.

This clone was picked up a small number of times. This may come from a read error, since a much larger clone is one base off. The CDR3 protein is CANGDVEQFF. The CDR3 nucleotides are TGTGCCAACGGAGACGTTGAGCAGTTCTTC. V gene TRBV25-1 combines with J gene TRBJ2-1; unclear D gene. Trimming removed 10 bases at V and 9 bases at J, with 10 bases between. Germline V gives CDR1 MGHDK, CDR2 SYGVNS. CDR3 length: 10 amino acids.

There are many counts of this clone. The CDR3 coding sequence is TGCGCCAGCAGCCTTTTGCCGGGACAGGGAATCTGGGAGCAGTACTTC. Amino acids: CASSLLPGQGIWEQYF. The rearrangement links TRBV4-1 to TRBJ2-7; 9 bases line up with TRBD1. The CDR3 has 16 amino acids. CDR1 MGHRA and CDR2 YSYEKL come from the germline V gene. Trimming took 4 bases from V and 7 from J; bases not matched to a gene: 14.

This clone has a count of ten or more. At the DNA level, this CDR3 is encoded by other sequences in the same sample as well. The chain links TRBV9 to TRBJ2-7; 9 nucleotides agree with TRBD1. There are 15 residues in the CDR3. Germline assignment: CDR1 SGDLS and CDR2 YYNGEE. Germline trimming cut 0 bases from V and 3 bases from J; bases unmatched to any gene: 4. The CDR3 reads CASSVEGTGIYEQYF. The CDR3 DNA sequence: TGTGCCAGCAGCGTAGAAGGGACAGGGATCTACGAGCAGTACTTC.

This clone was seen a few times. The chain couples TRBV28 to TRBJ1-6, with D possibly TRBD1 on 5 matching bases. Per the germline V gene, CDR1 is MDHEN and CDR2 is SYDVKM. The CDR3 spans 14 residues. V dropped 7 bases and J dropped 7 bases, with 14 bases sitting between them. CDR3 sequence (DNA): TGTGCCAGCACCGAGGAGGGGATCAATTCACCCCTCCACTTT. Its protein product is CASTEEGINSPLHF. Drawing the rest from reference TRBV28 and TRBJ1-6, the complete variable domain is DVKVTQSSRYLVKRTGEKVFLECVQDMDHENMFWYRQDPGLGLRLIYFSYDVKMKEKGDIPEGYSVSREKKERFSLILESASTNQTSMYLCASTEEGINSPLHFGNGTRLTVT.

As for this clone: This may come from a read error, since a much larger clone is one base off. This rearrangement joins TRBV7-3 to TRBJ2-2, with 8 bases aligning to TRBD1. Per germline, CDR1 SGHTA and CDR2 FQGTGA. V was pared by 10 bases and J by 7 bases, with 8 bases of the junction left unmatched. CDR3 size: 13 residues. The CDR3 region is CAITGTGSGELFF. The DNA of the CDR3 is TGTGCCATCACCGGGACAGGAAGCGGGGAGCTGTTTTTT.

The V and J genes are TRBV20-1 and TRBJ2-1; D not certain. Germline V gene lookup returns CDR1 DFQATT and CDR2 SNEGSKA (reference sequence). V was shortened by 0 bases and J by 0 bases, with 12 bases between the two germline ends. The CDR3 has 16 amino acids. CDR3 bases: TGCAGTGCTAGAGATTTGGTGGTTCTCTCCTACAATGAGCAGTTCTTC. Translated: CSARDLVVLSYNEQFF.

This clone was seen repeatedly, ten times or more. The CDR3 loop is CASSLVRLAVYNEQFF. The DNA of the CDR3 is TGTGCCAGCAGCTTAGTGAGGCTAGCGGTTTACAATGAGCAGTTCTTC. The chain has TRBV11-2 and TRBJ2-1; 7 bases map to TRBD2. This CDR3 is built from 16 residues. The V gene end was trimmed by 1 base and the J gene end by 4 bases; junction bases not matched to a gene: 7. Germline V gene sequence: CDR1 SGHAT, CDR2 FQNNGV.

Written as DNA, the CDR3 is TGTGCCAGCAGTGTGGCAGGGGGGACCCAAGAGACCCAGTACTTC. Its protein product is CASSVAGGTQETQYF. The chain employs TRBV6-1 and TRBJ2-5, with D perhaps matching TRBD1 (7 bases). V gave up 4 bases and J gave up 1 base, with 13 bases separating them. The CDR3 has 15 residues. In germline, CDR1 is MNHNS, CDR2 SASEGT.

The rearrangement uses TRBV18 and TRBJ2-7, with D unclear. The V gene's germline CDR1 is KGHSH and CDR2 LQKENI. There are 12 residues in the CDR3. Trimming left V 3 bases short and J 2 bases short, with 5 bases between. CDR3 coding DNA: TGTGCCAGCTCACCGACTCCCTACGAGCAGTACTTC. This translates into CASSPTPYEQYF.

There are many counts of this clone. The sample carries other DNA sequences with the same CDR3. V is TRBV11-1 and J is TRBJ2-4; 9 nucleotides agree with TRBD2. In germline, CDR1 is SGHAT, CDR2 FQDESV (reference sequence). Trimming cost V 6 bases and J 0 bases; bases outside gene matches: 12. The CDR3 is made up of 18 amino acids. DNA of the CDR3: TGTGCCAGCAGATACCAGGGCTCTAGCGGGGTAGCCAAAAACATTCAGTACTTC. Protein: CASRYQGSSGVAKNIQYF.

As regards this clone: One junction end disagrees with the germline gene, perhaps due to a read error. The chain links TRBV5-1 to TRBJ1-2; D unclear. The CDR3 is 13 amino acids. Germline CDR1 reads SGHRS; CDR2 reads YFSETQ. In nucleotides, the CDR3 is TGCGCCAGCAGCTTGGTGAAGGGCTATGGCTACGCCTTC. Amino acid sequence: CASSLVKGYGYAF. Full variable domain (rest looked up from reference TRBV5-1 and TRBJ1-2): KAGVTQTPRYLIKTRGQQVTLSCSPISGHRSVSWYQQTPGQGLQFLFEYFSETQRNKGNFPGRFSGRQFSNSRSEMNVSTLELGDSALYLCASSLVKGYGYAFGSGTRLTVV.

This clone was found many times. The V and J genes are TRBV6-1 and TRBJ1-5; no clear D gene. From germline, CDR1 is MNHNS and CDR2 SASEGT. Trimming took 2 bases from V and 4 from J, leaving 6 bases between them. The CDR3 loop spans 13 amino acids. CDR3 nucleotide sequence: TGTGCCAGCAGTGAATTACCTAATCAGCCCCAGCATTTT. Protein sequence: CASSELPNQPQHF.

This clone came up a few times. The chain couples TRBV6-1 to TRBJ2-2, with TRBD1 identical over 8 bases. The V segment lost 5 bases and the J segment 6 bases; nucleotides outside the gene matches: 11. Per germline, CDR1 MNHNS and CDR2 SASEGT. This CDR3 has 16 residues. The CDR3 sequence: CASSQLWTGWSGELFF. The CDR3 DNA reads TGTGCCAGCAGTCAACTTTGGACAGGGTGGTCCGGGGAGCTGTTTTTT.

This clone was recorded at least ten times. The identical CDR3 is also encoded by other nucleotide sequences in the sample. This chain connects TRBV24-1 to TRBJ2-6, with D unclear. The CDR3 sequence is 16 residues long. V lost 1 base, J lost 4 bases, and 10 bases lay in between. Looked up from germline, CDR1 is KGHDR and CDR2 is SFDVKD. CDR3 sequence reads: CATSDFTVTGANVLTF. As DNA, the CDR3 is TGTGCCACCAGTGATTTTACGGTTACCGGGGCCAACGTCCTGACTTTC.

This clone was recorded at least ten times. V and J are TRBV12-3 or TRBV12-4 and TRBJ1-4; 8 bases line up with TRBD1. V dropped 5 bases and J dropped 5; count of bases not matched to a gene: 4. CDR3 length: 14 amino acids. CDR3 amino acids: CASSPRTGNEKLFF. CDR3 nucleotides: TGTGCCAGCAGTCCAAGGACAGGGAATGAAAAACTGTTTTTT.

Ten or more counts support this clone. A much larger clone sits a single nucleotide away, making a read error possible. The sample contains more than one DNA sequence encoding this CDR3. J is TRBJ1-4 and V is TRBV15; D gene uncertain. Trimming took off 2 bases at V and 8 bases at J, with 18 bases between the two ends. The CDR3 spans 16 residues. Looked up from germline, CDR1 is LNHNV and CDR2 is YYDKDF (reference sequence). In nucleotides, the CDR3 is TGTGCCACCAGCAGAATGCGCCTGTCTGAGCCCGAAAAACTGTTTTTT. Translating gives CATSRMRLSEPEKLFF.

This clone has just a few counts. The chain recombines TRBV28 with TRBJ1-2, with 7 positions matching TRBD1. Trimming took 7 bases from V and 4 from J; bases not matched to a gene: 12. Per germline, CDR1 MDHEN and CDR2 SYDVKM. CDR3 length equals 15 residues. CDR3 bases: TGTGCCAGCATCTTGGGATTAGGGGGCATCTATGGCTACACCTTC. Its protein product is CASILGLGGIYGYTF.

This clone has at least ten counts. This sequence joins TRBV10-3 and TRBJ2-3; D remains unclear. The germline CDR1 and CDR2 sequences are ENHRY and SYGVKD. The CDR3 is 13 amino acids. Trimming removed 8 bases from V and 1 base from J, with 10 bases in between. CDR3 region: CAIQADRTDTQYF. Written as DNA, the CDR3 is TGTGCCATCCAGGCGGACCGCACAGATACGCAGTATTTT.

The chain uses TRBV20-1 and TRBJ2-3, with 9 bases that match TRBD2. The CDR3 spans 14 residues. Germline assignment: CDR1 DFQATT and CDR2 SNEGSKA (reference sequence). Trimming at V came to 4 bases and at J to 6 bases, leaving 8 bases not matched to a gene. CDR3 protein: CSAMKAGGVDTQYF. The CDR3 DNA sequence: TGCAGTGCTATGAAGGCGGGAGGGGTGGATACGCAGTATTTT.

This clone was picked up many times. V is TRBV6-1 and J is TRBJ2-1, with 11 bases matching TRBD2. V trimming: 6 bases; J trimming: 5 bases; junction bases outside the gene matches: 6. Germline V gene lookup returns CDR1 MNHNS and CDR2 SASEGT. CDR3 length: 15 amino acids. CDR3 sequence reads: CASRRLAGSNNEQFF. Here the CDR3 DNA reads TGTGCCAGCAGGCGACTAGCGGGAAGTAACAATGAGCAGTTCTTC.